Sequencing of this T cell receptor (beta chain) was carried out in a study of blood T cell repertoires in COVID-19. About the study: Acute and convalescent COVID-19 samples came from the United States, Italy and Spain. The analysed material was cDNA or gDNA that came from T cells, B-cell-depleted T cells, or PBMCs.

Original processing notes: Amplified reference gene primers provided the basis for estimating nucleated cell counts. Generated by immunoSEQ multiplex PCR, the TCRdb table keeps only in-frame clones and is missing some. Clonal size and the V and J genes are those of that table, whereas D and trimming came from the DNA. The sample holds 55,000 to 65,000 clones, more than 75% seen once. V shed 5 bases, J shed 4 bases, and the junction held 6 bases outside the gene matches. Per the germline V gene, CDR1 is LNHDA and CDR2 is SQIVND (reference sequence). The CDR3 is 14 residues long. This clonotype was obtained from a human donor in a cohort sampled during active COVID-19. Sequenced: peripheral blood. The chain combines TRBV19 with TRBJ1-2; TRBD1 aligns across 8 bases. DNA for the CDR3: TGTGCCAGTAGTCCCAGGACAGGGCCCTATGGCTACACCTTC. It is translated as CASSPRTGPYGYTF.